Included here is one T cell receptor beta chain sequence, with context. What it binds is unknown. Germline V gene sequence: CDR1 MDHEN, CDR2 SYDVKM. The CDR3 is 16 amino acids. V lost 11 bases and J lost 5; bases outside the gene matches: 20. This sample is drawn from a study of cytomegalovirus exposure and HLA in healthy donors. Study background: An earlier analysis identified 100 million to 130 million unique TCR beta sequences in approximately 190 million T cells.

This PCR relied on a set of 60 Vbeta primers and 13 Jbeta primers. Data came from immunoSEQ multiplex PCR; TCRdb stores just in-frame clones and leaves some out. The data contain 150,000 or so clones, approximately 80% of them singletons. General study points: Overall, roughly 160 TCR beta chains were annotated as cytomegalovirus-associated.

The sample comprised PBMCs. The origin of this receptor is a man aged 18 to 29 in good health and CMV-seronegative. V and J are TRBV28 and TRBJ2-7; 8 bases line up with TRBD2. CDR3 sequence (DNA): TGTGCCTCTAAGGCCCAGCGGGGGAACTTCCTGGACGAGCAGTACTTC. Translated, it gives CASKAQRGNFLDEQYF.